The subject of this entry is one TCR beta chain. Germline V lookup: CDR1 SNHLY, CDR2 FYNNEI. V was clipped by 4 bases and J by 3 bases; unmatched bases: 12. This CDR3 region has 18 residues. The data stem from a study of T cell repertoires in cytomegalovirus infection. TCRdb re-called the reads through MiXCR, storing one row per CDR3 protein. In the table there are about 180,000 distinct CDR3 sequences, around 14% of which are singletons. This chain links TRBV2 with TRBJ2-5; the match to TRBD2 covers 12 bases. The sequenced material came from PBMCs. The sequence was obtained from a human donor in good health (CMV status not recorded). Some clones in this sample may be carry-over from other donors' samples. The CDR3 spells CASSGSFRTSGEKETQYF. The CDR3 nucleotides read TGTGCCAGCAGTGGGAGTTTCAGGACTAGCGGGGAGAAAGAGACCCAGTACTTC.